One sample yielded the 18 T cell receptor beta chains listed below, sequenced in a study of blood T cell repertoires in COVID-19 (dated by TCRdb to 2018 to 2021). Library preparation used the immunoSEQ multiplex PCR assay. TCRdb took this table from immuneACCESS and kept in-frame rearrangements with V and J called. Such tables lack part of the clones; where checked against another copy, unresolved V genes explain under half of the gap, and the rest is unexplained. Counted in this sample were roughly 500,000 clones; 89% of them appeared once. The ten largest clones represent roughly 0.9% of the sample. The sample was peripheral blood. These TCRs come from a man in his late teens or twenties with COVID-19, enrolled during active disease.

This clone showed up just once. V and J are TRBV12-3 or TRBV12-4 and TRBJ2-1; 7 bases line up with TRBD1. V was pared by 5 bases and J by 6 bases, with 4 bases of the junction left unmatched. The CDR3 loop spans 13 amino acids. The CDR3 DNA is TGTGCCAGCAGTACTTGGGACAGCAATGAGCAGTTCTTC. This gives the protein CASSTWDSNEQFF.

The rearrangement joins TRBV29-1 to TRBJ1-1; D gene uncertain. Germline loops: CDR1 SQVTM, CDR2 ANQGSEA. V was trimmed by 1 base and J by 0 bases, leaving 6 bases between them. The CDR3 is 13 residues long. The CDR3 DNA reads as TGCAGCGTTGAAGCGTTTATGAACACTGAAGCTTTCTTT. Its protein is CSVEAFMNTEAFF. Supplemented by reference TRBV29-1 and TRBJ1-1, the full variable domain reads SAVISQKPSRDICQRGTSLTIQCQVDSQVTMMFWYRQQPGQSLTLIATANQGSEATYESGFVIDKFPISRPNLTFSTLTVSNMSPEDSSIYLCSVEAFMNTEAFFGQGTRLTVV.

This sequence joins TRBV6-6 and TRBJ1-2, with 7 nucleotides matching TRBD1. With V trimmed by 5 bases and J by 6 bases, 3 bases remained unmatched. The CDR3 has 12 amino acids. CDR1 MNHNY and CDR2 SVGAGI come from the germline V gene (reference sequence). CDR3 DNA: TGTGCCAGCAGTCACACAGGGGATGGCTACACCTTC. Protein sequence: CASSHTGDGYTF.

CDR3 in amino acids: CASSQSVEYEQYF. In nucleotides, the CDR3 is TGTGCCAGCAGTCAGTCTGTTGAATACGAGCAGTACTTC. The V call is TRBV6-5, the J call TRBJ2-7; D gene ambiguous. The germline CDR1 and CDR2 sequences are MNHEY and SVGAGI. This CDR3 has 13 residues. Trimming took off 5 bases at V and 4 bases at J, with 12 bases between the two ends.

V is TRBV18 and J is TRBJ2-3; D might be TRBD2 (5 bases). The CDR3 contains 15 residues. CDR1 and CDR2 (germline): KGHSH, LQKENI. The germline V and J ends were trimmed by 6 bases and 3 bases, with 16 bases remaining between them. CDR3 bases: TGTGCCAGCTCCAGCCCGACGGGGTTGACAGATACGCAGTATTTT. Translating it yields CASSSPTGLTDTQYF.

The chain is built from TRBV7-6 and TRBJ1-3, with unresolved D. CDR3 length: 16 amino acids. Germline V gene lookup returns CDR1 SGHVS and CDR2 FNYEAQ. V was cut by 4 bases and J by 0 bases, with 13 bases left in between. The CDR3 spells CASSSDSLYSGNTIYF. CDR3 coding DNA: TGTGCCAGCAGCTCCGACTCGCTGTACTCTGGAAACACCATATATTTT.

This chain connects TRBV11-2 to TRBJ2-3; the D gene is possibly TRBD2 (5 bases). CDR3 length: 13 residues. The V gene's germline CDR1 is SGHAT and CDR2 FQNNGV. Trimming took 8 bases from V and 5 from J, leaving 14 bases between them. CDR3 in amino acids: CASGAPAGDTQYF. The DNA of the CDR3 is TGTGCCAGCGGCGCTCCGGCGGGAGATACGCAGTATTTT.

This clone came up once. The chain is built from TRBV5-4 and TRBJ2-1; D may be TRBD2 (5 bases). Trimming pared 3 bases from V and 0 bases from J, leaving 10 bases between. Germline loops: CDR1 SGHNT, CDR2 YYREEE (reference sequence). The CDR3 length is 15 residues. The CDR3 DNA reads as TGTGCCAGCAGCTCCCTAGGGAGCTCCTACAATGAGCAGTTCTTC. This encodes CASSSLGSSYNEQFF.

The chain uses TRBV2 and TRBJ1-5; possible D gene TRBD1, 5 bases. The CDR3 consists of 14 residues. The germline V and J ends were trimmed by 7 bases and 4 bases, with 14 bases remaining between them. CDR1 is SNHLY, CDR2 FYNNEI, per germline. CDR3 sequence: CASTGTGLNQPQHF. Written as DNA, the CDR3 is TGTGCCAGCACCGGAACGGGACTGAATCAGCCCCAGCATTTT.

This clone appeared once. V is TRBV18 and J is TRBJ2-5, with D possibly matching TRBD1 (5 bases). Germline CDR1 reads KGHSH; CDR2 reads LQKENI. The V end was cut by 3 bases, the J end by 3 bases, with 8 bases between. The CDR3 loop spans 13 amino acids. The CDR3 DNA is TGTGCCAGCTCACCTCAGGGAAAAGAGACCCAGTACTTC. This translates into CASSPQGKETQYF.

J is TRBJ2-7 and V is TRBV11-1; D is perhaps TRBD2 (5 bases). CDR1 is SGHAT, CDR2 FQDESV, per germline (reference sequence). Trimming left V 5 bases short and J 2 bases short, with 7 bases between. The CDR3 consists of 12 residues. CDR3: CASSRTPYEQYF. The CDR3 nucleotides are TGTGCCAGCAGCCGGACTCCCTACGAGCAGTACTTC.

This sequence joins TRBV7-9 and TRBJ2-5, with 9 bases aligning to TRBD1. CDR1 SEHNR and CDR2 FQNEAQ come from the germline V gene (reference sequence). J lost 3 bases, V lost 3 bases, and 11 bases had no gene match. The CDR3 length is 17 residues. The CDR3 loop reads CASSFLTRGTGKETQYF. CDR3 bases: TGTGCCAGCAGCTTCCTCACCCGTGGGACAGGGAAAGAGACCCAGTACTTC.

To note about this clone: At the DNA level, this CDR3 is encoded by other sequences in the same sample as well. This sequence joins TRBV3-1 (or the pseudogene TRBV3-2) and TRBJ1-2; 7 nucleotides align to TRBD1. The CDR3 sequence is 12 residues long. In germline, CDR1 is LGHDT, CDR2 YNNKEL (reference sequence). The V and J ends lost 4 bases and 8 bases, in that order; junction bases with no gene match: 4. CDR3 amino acids: CASSLTGSGYTF. CDR3 nucleotide sequence: TGTGCCAGCAGCCTGACAGGGAGCGGCTACACCTTC.

The gene calls are TRBV9 and TRBJ2-1; D remains ambiguous. The CDR3 covers 17 residues. From germline, CDR1 is SGDLS and CDR2 YYNGEE. V lost 3 bases and J 0 bases, leaving 16 bases between the germline ends. As DNA, the CDR3 is TGTGCCAGCAGCGCCCGCCTCTCCCCGAGCTCCTACAATGAGCAGTTCTTC. This codes for CASSARLSPSSYNEQFF. Full variable domain (rest looked up from reference TRBV9 and TRBJ2-1): DSGVTQTPKHLITATGQRVTLRCSPRSGDLSVYWYQQSLDQGLQFLIQYYNGEERAKGNILERFSAQQFPDLHSELNLSSLELGDSALYFCASSARLSPSSYNEQFFGPGTRLTVL.

The chain's CDR3 is CSVELSGSSSSYEQYF. The CDR3 DNA follows: TGCAGCGTTGAATTGTCGGGGTCCAGTTCCTCCTACGAGCAGTACTTC. V and J are TRBV29-1 and TRBJ2-7; possibly TRBD2 for D (5 bases). CDR3 length equals 16 residues. Trimming took 2 bases from V and 0 from J, leaving 17 bases between them. Germline CDR1 reads SQVTM; CDR2 reads ANQGSEA.

The chain joins TRBV5-6 to TRBJ2-5; D unclear. The CDR3 covers 14 residues. Germline V gene lookup returns CDR1 SGHDT and CDR2 YYEEEE. Deletions cut 2 bases from V and 1 base from J, with 9 bases between. The CDR3 DNA follows: TGTGCCAGCAGCTTACGAACAACCCAAGAGACCCAGTACTTC. Protein product: CASSLRTTQETQYF.

A remark on this clone: One end of the junction varies from germline; a read error may be responsible. CDR3 sequence (DNA): TGTGCCCGCAGTAATTACGACAGGGTTCAGCGGCTAGCCAAAAACATTCAGTACTTC. This sequence encodes CARSNYDRVQRLAKNIQYF. The chain links TRBV27 to TRBJ2-4; 7 bases are a match to TRBD1. Germline CDR1 and CDR2: MNHEY and SMNVEV (reference sequence). The CDR3 has 19 residues.

This sequence joins TRBV18 and TRBJ2-7; 9 bases line up with TRBD1. The CDR3 length is 14 residues. Per the germline V gene, CDR1 is KGHSH and CDR2 is LQKENI. Trimming took 4 bases from V and 6 from J; bases not matched to a gene: 7. The CDR3 region is CASSQTDRGSEQYF. The CDR3 region has the DNA TGTGCCAGCTCACAAACGGACAGGGGATCCGAGCAGTACTTC.